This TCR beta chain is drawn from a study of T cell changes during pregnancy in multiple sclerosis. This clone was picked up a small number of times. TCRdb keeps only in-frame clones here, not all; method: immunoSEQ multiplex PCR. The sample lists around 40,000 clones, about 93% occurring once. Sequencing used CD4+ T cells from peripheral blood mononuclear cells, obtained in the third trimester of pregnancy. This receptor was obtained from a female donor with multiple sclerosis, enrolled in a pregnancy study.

CDR3 protein: CASSFGQYSYEQYF. CDR3 sequence (DNA): TGCGCCAGCAGCTTTGGTCAGTACTCCTACGAGCAGTACTTC. This chain connects TRBV5-1 to TRBJ2-7; D is undetermined. The CDR3 sequence is 14 residues long. The germline V gene encodes CDR1 SGHRS and CDR2 YFSETQ. The V and J ends lost 2 bases and 0 bases respectively, with 9 bases between them.